Each of the 27 T cell receptor beta chains below was sequenced from the same sample in a study of shared T cell receptors in the human thymus. This table comes from immunoSEQ multiplex PCR, and its TCRdb copy is limited to in-frame clones, with some not included. The table has some 400,000 clones, roughly 94% seen once. The sequenced sample consisted of thymocytes. All receptors derive from a human donor.

The chain has TRBV5-8 and TRBJ2-5; D may be TRBD2 (5 bases). Germline V lookup: CDR1 SGHTS, CDR2 YDEGEE. Trimming left V 0 bases short and J 1 base short, with 22 bases between. The CDR3 runs 19 residues. This chain's CDR3 is CASSLALGVLLMIQETQYF. For the CDR3, the DNA is TGTGCCAGCAGCTTGGCCTTGGGAGTTCTACTCATGATCCAAGAGACCCAGTACTTC.

The chain recombines TRBV27 with TRBJ2-1, with D perhaps matching TRBD2 (6 bases). CDR3 length: 14 amino acids. V lost 5 bases to trimming and J lost 5 bases, with 13 bases between them. Germline V gene sequence: CDR1 MNHEY, CDR2 SMNVEV (reference sequence). The CDR3 sequence is CASSIRDFDNEQFF. The CDR3 bases are TGTGCCAGCAGTATCCGGGACTTCGACAATGAGCAGTTCTTC.

V usage is TRBV5-1 and J usage is TRBJ2-3, with a weak D call TRBD2 (5 bases). Per germline, CDR1 SGHRS and CDR2 YFSETQ. The CDR3 covers 17 residues. V lost 0 bases and J 1 base, leaving 15 bases between the germline ends. CDR3 in amino acids: CASSLAADSCGTDTQYF. CDR3 bases: TGCGCCAGCAGCTTGGCTGCGGACTCATGCGGCACAGATACGCAGTATTTT. Full variable domain (remainder filled in from reference TRBV5-1 and TRBJ2-3): KAGVTQTPRYLIKTRGQQVTLSCSPISGHRSVSWYQQTPGQGLQFLFEYFSETQRNKGNFPGRFSGRQFSNSRSEMNVSTLELGDSALYLCASSLAADSCGTDTQYFGPGTRLTVL.

The chain has TRBV25-1 and TRBJ2-7; 10 bases align to TRBD2. The CDR3 has 14 amino acids. The germline CDR1 and CDR2 sequences are MGHDK and SYGVNS. With 7 bases clipped from V and 3 bases from J, the junction kept 6 bases outside the gene matches. DNA of the CDR3: TGTGCCAGCATTAAGCGGGAGGGTGTCTACGAGCAGTACTTC. Residues: CASIKREGVYEQYF.

The genes are TRBV7-9 and TRBJ2-1; TRBD2 might be the D (6 bases). V lost 0 bases, J lost 8 bases, and 14 bases lay in between. This CDR3 spans 15 amino acids. Germline CDR1 reads SEHNR; CDR2 reads FQNEAQ (reference sequence). The CDR3 here is CASSLAGTSSDEQFF. In nucleotides, the CDR3 is TGTGCCAGCAGCTTAGCTGGGACTTCCTCGGATGAGCAGTTCTTC.

V usage is TRBV6-4 and J usage is TRBJ1-2; TRBD1 might be the D (6 bases). Trimming stripped 6 bases from V and 4 bases from J, with 21 bases between. The CDR3 loop spans 16 amino acids. Per the germline V gene, CDR1 is MRHNA and CDR2 is SNTAGT. CDR3 protein: CASRPTGSPPPYGYTF. In DNA form, the CDR3 reads TGTGCCAGCAGGCCTACAGGGTCTCCCCCCCCCTATGGCTACACCTTC.

This clone appeared once. The chain couples TRBV10-1 to TRBJ1-2, with D maybe TRBD1 (5 bases). The V end was cut by 6 bases, the J end by 12 bases, with 14 bases between. Germline CDR1 and CDR2: WNHNN and SYGVQD (reference sequence). The CDR3 spans 11 residues. The CDR3, as DNA: TGCGCCAGCAGCCGGACACCGGAGGACACCTTC. This gives the protein CASSRTPEDTF.

The chain joins TRBV6-1 to TRBJ2-3; D remains ambiguous. Trimming stripped 2 bases from V and 2 bases from J, with 17 bases between. This CDR3 contains 17 residues. Germline-derived CDR1 and CDR2 are MNHNS and SASEGT. CDR3 sequence (DNA): TGTGCCAGCAGTGAAATGACTTGCTGGATATACACAGATACGCAGTATTTT. It codes for CASSEMTCWIYTDTQYF.

The rearrangement links TRBV5-1 to TRBJ1-1; TRBD1 agrees at 7 bases. Trimming took 2 bases from V and 2 from J; bases not matched to a gene: 3. CDR1 is SGHRS, CDR2 YFSETQ, per germline. The CDR3 runs 14 residues. CDR3 sequence: CASSFRGLNTEAFF. DNA for the CDR3: TGCGCCAGCAGCTTTAGGGGGCTAAACACTGAAGCTTTCTTT.

V usage is TRBV9 and J usage is TRBJ2-7; perhaps TRBD2 as D (7 bases). V lost 4 bases and J lost 5, with 19 bases in between. This CDR3 contains 15 residues. Germline V gene lookup returns CDR1 SGDLS and CDR2 YYNGEE. CDR3: CASSSEGGRRDEQYF. Written as DNA, the CDR3 is TGTGCCAGCAGCTCAGAGGGGGGGCGACGGGACGAGCAGTACTTC.

The chain links TRBV5-4 to TRBJ1-1; 7 nucleotides line up with TRBD1. Unmatched junction bases numbered 5, after V lost 4 bases and J lost 2 bases. CDR1 SGHNT and CDR2 YYREEE come from the germline V gene (reference sequence). The CDR3 loop spans 14 amino acids. The CDR3 nucleotides are TGTGCCAGCAGCAGCGACAGGGCTAACACTGAAGCTTTCTTT. This codes for CASSSDRANTEAFF. Looking up the rest from reference TRBV5-4 and TRBJ1-1 gives the full variable domain: ETGVTQSPTHLIKTRGQQVTLRCSSQSGHNTVSWYQQALGQGPQFIFQYYREEENGRGNFPPRFSGLQFPNYSSELNVNALELDDSALYLCASSSDRANTEAFFGQGTRLTVV.

The V and J genes are TRBV19 and TRBJ1-5; D unresolved. This CDR3 is built from 16 residues. Per germline, CDR1 LNHDA and CDR2 SQIVND (reference sequence). V was trimmed by 5 bases and J by 6 bases, leaving 20 bases between them. CDR3 bases: TGTGCCAGTAGTCCGGTCCTGCGCTGGGTAGGTCAGCCCCAGCATTTT. This encodes CASSPVLRWVGQPQHF.

This chain connects TRBV10-3 to TRBJ2-1, with D possibly TRBD2 on 5 matching bases. From germline, CDR1 is ENHRY and CDR2 SYGVKD. The CDR3 totals 17 residues. The germline V and J ends were trimmed by 7 bases and 4 bases, with 23 bases remaining between them. The CDR3 DNA sequence: TGTGCCATCACCGCTACCCATAAGGAGGCCCCTTACAATGAGCAGTTCTTC. Protein: CAITATHKEAPYNEQFF.

V is TRBV11-2 and J is TRBJ1-5; 9 positions match TRBD1. The CDR3 loop spans 20 amino acids. V gave up 0 bases and J gave up 4 bases; unmatched junction bases: 16. CDR1 and CDR2 (germline): SGHAT, FQNNGV. The CDR3 coding sequence is TGTGCCAGCAGCTTAGATAAGGGACAGGGCATCGGGTGGGGGAATCAGCCCCAGCATTTT. This translates into CASSLDKGQGIGWGNQPQHF.

The DNA for the CDR3 is TGTGCCAGCAGCCTCGGCGGGACCCAGGAGGTTTATGGCTACACCTTC. Residues: CASSLGGTQEVYGYTF. This sequence joins TRBV7-8 and TRBJ1-2; tentatively, D is TRBD1 (5 bases). The CDR3 contains 16 residues. Germline V CDR1 and CDR2: SGHVS, FQNEAQ. Trimming removed 5 bases at V and 5 bases at J, with 21 bases between.

V gene TRBV5-4 combines with J gene TRBJ2-3; 11 bases are shared with TRBD2. The CDR3 length is 17 residues. Losses at the gene ends were 5 bases for V and 4 bases for J; bases not matched to a gene: 12. CDR1 is SGHNT and CDR2 is YYREEE in the germline V gene (reference sequence). CDR3 protein: CASRQKTSGELSDTQYF. DNA of the CDR3: TGTGCCAGCAGGCAAAAGACTAGCGGGGAACTATCAGATACGCAGTATTTT.

The chain couples TRBV6-5 to TRBJ2-2; D is uncertain. The germline CDR1 and CDR2 sequences are MNHEY and SVGAGI. The CDR3 contains 13 residues. Trimming left V 1 base short and J 6 bases short, with 6 bases between. In nucleotides, the CDR3 is TGTGCCAGCAGTTACTTCAGGTCCGGGGAGCTGTTTTTT. This gives the protein CASSYFRSGELFF.

The chain links TRBV28 to TRBJ2-7, with 7 bases lining up with TRBD1. CDR1 is MDHEN and CDR2 is SYDVKM in the germline V gene. V was pared by 6 bases and J by 0 bases, with 8 bases of the junction left unmatched. The CDR3 spans 15 residues. The CDR3 region is CASSHRQGTSYEQYF. In DNA form, the CDR3 reads TGTGCCAGCAGCCATCGACAGGGAACCTCCTACGAGCAGTACTTC.

In this sample, this clone turned up a few times. The chain employs TRBV18 and TRBJ2-7, with a possible D match to TRBD2 (5 bases). CDR3 length: 14 amino acids. With 3 bases removed from V and 1 base from J, the gap between germline ends came to 10 bases. Germline lookup yields CDR1 KGHSH and CDR2 LQKENI. CDR3 loop: CASSPRGRSYEQYF. CDR3 in DNA: TGTGCCAGCTCACCGAGAGGGAGATCCTACGAGCAGTACTTC.

This chain connects TRBV28 to TRBJ2-3, with a possible D match to TRBD2 (5 bases). The CDR3 is 14 residues long. CDR1 and CDR2 from the germline V gene are MDHEN and SYDVKM. The ends were cut back, 4 bases at V and 2 bases at J, with 10 bases in the middle. CDR3: CASSSVRDTDTQYF. The CDR3 DNA follows: TGTGCCAGCAGTTCGGTCCGGGACACAGATACGCAGTATTTT. The full variable domain, with the rest looked up from reference TRBV28 and TRBJ2-3, is DVKVTQSSRYLVKRTGEKVFLECVQDMDHENMFWYRQDPGLGLRLIYFSYDVKMKEKGDIPEGYSVSREKKERFSLILESASTNQTSMYLCASSSVRDTDTQYFGPGTRLTVL.

V and J are TRBV28 and TRBJ1-5; D gene ambiguous. This CDR3 is built from 12 residues. Per germline, CDR1 MDHEN and CDR2 SYDVKM. Trimming shortened V by 7 bases and J by 7 bases, and 11 bases separated the two germline ends. The CDR3 sequence is CASNVSGQPQHF. In nucleotides, the CDR3 is TGTGCCAGCAATGTAAGTGGGCAGCCCCAGCATTTT. Full variable domain (remainder filled in from reference TRBV28 and TRBJ1-5): DVKVTQSSRYLVKRTGEKVFLECVQDMDHENMFWYRQDPGLGLRLIYFSYDVKMKEKGDIPEGYSVSREKKERFSLILESASTNQTSMYLCASNVSGQPQHFGDGTRLSIL.

The chain combines TRBV10-3 with TRBJ1-3; D gene uncertain. V dropped 6 bases and J dropped 4 bases, with 16 bases sitting between them. From germline, CDR1 is ENHRY and CDR2 SYGVKD. The CDR3 totals 15 residues. CDR3 in amino acids: CAIRKKGSWGNTIYF. Written as DNA, the CDR3 is TGTGCCATCAGGAAAAAGGGTTCGTGGGGAAACACCATATATTTT.

The genes are TRBV28 and TRBJ2-7; 7 bases align to TRBD1. The germline V gene encodes CDR1 MDHEN and CDR2 SYDVKM. CDR3 size: 14 residues. Trimming at V came to 11 bases and at J to 3 bases, leaving 13 bases not matched to a gene. This chain's CDR3 is CAGSGQVSNYEQYF. DNA for the CDR3: TGTGCCGGCTCTGGACAGGTTTCTAACTACGAGCAGTACTTC. The variable domain in full, completed from reference TRBV28 and TRBJ2-7, reads DVKVTQSSRYLVKRTGEKVFLECVQDMDHENMFWYRQDPGLGLRLIYFSYDVKMKEKGDIPEGYSVSREKKERFSLILESASTNQTSMYLCAGSGQVSNYEQYFGPGTRLTVT.

The chain uses TRBV9 and TRBJ2-4, with unresolved D. The V gene lost 0 bases and the J gene lost 4 bases, with 8 bases spanning the gap. The CDR3 consists of 14 residues. CDR1 is SGDLS, CDR2 YYNGEE, per germline. CDR3 nucleotides: TGTGCCAGCAGCGTAGACCCGGATAAAAACATTCAGTACTTC. It specifies CASSVDPDKNIQYF.

V usage is TRBV28 and J usage is TRBJ2-2, with 7 bases that match TRBD2. CDR3 size: 13 residues. Per germline, CDR1 MDHEN and CDR2 SYDVKM. The ends lost 6 bases at V and 8 bases at J; junction bases unmatched: 6. This chain's CDR3 is CASSRTREGELFF. The CDR3 DNA follows: TGTGCCAGCAGCCGGACTAGGGAGGGGGAGCTGTTTTTT. The variable domain in full, completed from reference TRBV28 and TRBJ2-2, reads DVKVTQSSRYLVKRTGEKVFLECVQDMDHENMFWYRQDPGLGLRLIYFSYDVKMKEKGDIPEGYSVSREKKERFSLILESASTNQTSMYLCASSRTREGELFFGEGSRLTVL.

V gene TRBV5-5 combines with J gene TRBJ1-1; no clear D. The germline gives CDR1 SGHKS, CDR2 YYEKEE (reference sequence). V lost 2 bases and J lost 5, with 13 bases in between. The CDR3 loop spans 14 amino acids. CDR3 in amino acids: CASSFLVGLTEAFF. In nucleotides, the CDR3 is TGTGCCAGCAGCTTTCTTGTAGGTTTAACTGAAGCTTTCTTT.

The J gene is TRBJ2-7, the V gene TRBV6-5; 13 nucleotides line up with TRBD2. Germline lookup yields CDR1 MNHEY and CDR2 SVGAGI. V shed 4 bases and J 0 bases; nucleotides not matched to a gene: 0. The CDR3 is 15 amino acids. The CDR3: CASSWTSGSSYEQYF. The CDR3 DNA reads as TGTGCCAGCAGTTGGACTAGCGGGAGCTCCTACGAGCAGTACTTC.